Listed below are T cell receptor beta chains from one sample, sequenced in a study of Ad26.COV2.S vaccination and SARS-CoV-2 variants. Libraries were prepared by immunoSEQ multiplex PCR; TCRdb keeps only in-frame clonotypes and omits some of them. The repertoire holds roughly 350,000 clones, about nine tenths seen once, with around 3.5% in the top ten. The sequences come from peripheral blood, collected in a trial of Ad26.COV2.S vaccine versus placebo. These receptors were obtained from a person between 18 and 65 years old who received the Ad26.COV2.S COVID-19 vaccine or a placebo. Each CDR3 is given with its conserved first and last residue. D genes are given only for firm matches. Clone size appears in some rows only: once, few, many, or a class for an expanded clone.

>TRBV6-5|.|.|TRBJ2-7
CASSRTGYEQYF
TGTGCCAGCAGTCGTACAGGCTACGAGCAGTACTTC
>TRBV14|.|.|TRBJ1-2
CASSQGLLFNYGYTF
TGTGCCAGCAGCCAAGGACTCCTCTTTAACTATGGCTACACCTTC
>TRBV6-5|.|TRBD1|TRBJ1-1
CASSYWGQGGFQAFF
TGTGCCAGCAGTTATTGGGGACAGGGGGGCTTTCAAGCTTTCTTT
>TRBV9|.|.|TRBJ1-4
CASSDPLGEATNEKLFF
TGTGCCAGCAGCGACCCTTTGGGGGAAGCAACTAATGAAAAACTGTTTTTT
>TRBV19|.|.|TRBJ2-2
CASSIGSGYTGELFF
TGTGCCAGTAGTATAGGTTCGGGGTACACCGGGGAGCTGTTTTTT
>TRBV6-5|few|.|TRBJ1-2
CASSSQVGVYDGYTF
TGTGCCAGCAGCTCCCAGGTGGGGGTATATGACGGCTACACCTTC
>TRBV29-1|.|.|TRBJ2-7
CSVELRESYEQYF
TGCAGCGTTGAACTCAGGGAGTCCTACGAGCAGTACTTC
>TRBV5-4|once|TRBD2|TRBJ2-5
CASRISGAQETQYF
TGTGCCAGCAGAATAAGCGGGGCACAAGAGACCCAGTACTTC
>TRBV7-3|.|.|TRBJ2-2
CASSLDSGLGRELFF
TGTGCCAGCAGCCTCGACTCGGGCTTGGGGCGGGAGCTGTTTTTT
>TRBV6-1|few|.|TRBJ1-4
CASREWKIQSEKLFF
TGTGCCAGCAGAGAATGGAAGATTCAGTCCGAAAAACTGTTTTTT
>TRBV5-6|.|TRBD1|TRBJ2-7
CASSFGTGTGAYEQYF
TGTGCCAGCAGCTTCGGTACCGGGACAGGGGCGTACGAGCAGTACTTC
>TRBV9|.|.|TRBJ2-3
CASSSLGSTDTQYF
TGTGCCAGCAGCTCCTTGGGAAGCACAGATACGCAGTATTTT
>TRBV20-1|.|.|TRBJ2-3
CSARDIDTQYF
TGCAGTGCTAGAGACATAGATACGCAGTATTTT
>TRBV13|.|.|TRBJ2-3
CASSYWSRTDTQYF
TGTGCCAGCAGCTACTGGTCACGCACAGATACGCAGTATTTT
>TRBV24-1|once|.|TRBJ1-5
CATSDGGNQPQHF
TGTGCCACCAGTGATGGGGGGAATCAGCCCCAGCATTTT
>TRBV12-3/TRBV12-4|.|.|TRBJ1-4
CASKHSVSEKLFF
TGTGCCAGTAAACACTCGGTCAGTGAAAAACTGTTTTTT
>TRBV19|.|TRBD2|TRBJ2-1
CASSITISGDEQFF
TGTGCCAGTAGTATTACCATTAGCGGGGATGAGCAGTTCTTC
>TRBV29-1|.|.|TRBJ1-1
CSALTGRTEAFF
TGCAGCGCCCTGACAGGTAGGACTGAAGCTTTCTTT
>TRBV19|.|.|TRBJ2-7
CASRPGQSYEQYF
TGTGCCAGTAGACCAGGACAGTCCTACGAGCAGTACTTC
>TRBV6-2/TRBV6-3|.|TRBD1|TRBJ1-6
CASSRGDSPNSPLHF
TGTGCCAGCAGCCGGGGGGACAGCCCTAATTCACCCCTCCACTTT
>TRBV18|.|.|TRBJ1-5
CASSRSEGNSNQPQHF
TGTGCCAGCTCACGGAGTGAGGGAAACAGCAATCAGCCCCAGCATTTT
>TRBV4-2|few|.|TRBJ1-6
CASSLGQGGSPLHF
TGTGCCAGCAGCTTGGGGCAGGGAGGTTCACCCCTCCACTTT
>TRBV18|.|.|TRBJ2-5
CASSPLKVQETQYF
TGTGCCAGCTCACCACTGAAGGTCCAAGAGACCCAGTACTTC
>TRBV5-1|.|.|TRBJ2-1
CASSLGGLAVPNEQFF
TGCGCCAGCAGCTTGGGGGGGCTAGCGGTACCCAATGAGCAGTTCTTC
>TRBV9|.|TRBD1|TRBJ2-1
CASSVTGTAYNEQFF
TGTGCCAGCAGCGTAACTGGGACAGCATACAATGAGCAGTTCTTC
>TRBV6-1|.|TRBD2|TRBJ2-3
CASSEALASGGSTDTQYF
TGTGCCAGCAGTGAAGCGCTCGCTAGCGGGGGGAGCACAGATACGCAGTATTTT
>TRBV19|.|.|TRBJ2-6
CASSNLGANVLTF
TGTGCCAGTAGCAACCTTGGGGCCAACGTCCTGACTTTC
>TRBV9|.|.|TRBJ2-2
CASSVEVGELFF
TGTGCCAGCAGCGTAGAGGTCGGGGAGCTGTTTTTT
>TRBV30|.|.|TRBJ2-5
CAWSQETQYF
TGTGCCTGGAGCCAAGAGACCCAGTACTTC
>TRBV4-2|.|.|TRBJ2-3
CASSQEITASGAGVTDTQYF
TGTGCCAGCAGCCAAGAAATAACCGCTTCAGGGGCGGGGGTCACAGATACGCAGTATTTT
>TRBV10-3|once|.|TRBJ1-1
CAISHGTAMNTEAFF
TGTGCCATCAGCCACGGGACGGCTATGAACACTGAAGCTTTCTTT
>TRBV5-1|.|TRBD1|TRBJ2-7
CASSWDRGGEQYF
TGCGCCAGCAGCTGGGACAGGGGAGGCGAGCAGTACTTC
>TRBV10-3|.|.|TRBJ1-5
CAISPGPFNQPQHF
TGTGCCATCAGTCCCGGGCCTTTCAATCAGCCCCAGCATTTT
>TRBV10-3|once|TRBD1|TRBJ1-4
CAISPGTANEKLFF
TGTGCCATCAGTCCGGGGACAGCGAATGAAAAACTGTTTTTT
>TRBV6-5|.|.|TRBJ2-2
CASMGTGNTGELFF
TGTGCCAGCATGGGAACAGGGAACACCGGGGAGCTGTTTTTT
>TRBV7-2|once|.|TRBJ1-4
CASSSSTTDEKLFF
TGTGCCAGCAGCTCCTCTACAACGGACGAAAAACTGTTTTTT
>TRBV19|.|TRBD1|TRBJ2-2
CASKTGLDTGELFF
TGTGCCAGTAAGACAGGGCTCGACACCGGGGAGCTGTTTTTT
>TRBV12-3/TRBV12-4|once|.|TRBJ2-7
CASSQRPGYEQYF
TGTGCCAGCAGTCAAAGACCCGGCTACGAGCAGTACTTC
>TRBV6-5|once|TRBD2|TRBJ2-5
CASSTSGETQYF
TGTGCCAGCAGCACTAGCGGGGAGACCCAGTACTTC
>TRBV5-6|.|.|TRBJ2-7
CASSLIRDTSSYEQYF
TGTGCCAGCAGCTTAATTAGGGACACGAGCTCCTACGAGCAGTACTTC
>TRBV2|.|TRBD1|TRBJ1-5
CASSGTGKQPQHF
TGTGCCAGCAGCGGGACAGGGAAACAGCCCCAGCATTTT
>TRBV12-3/TRBV12-4|few|.|TRBJ1-1
CASSRTANTEAFF
TGTGCCAGCAGCCGGACAGCGAACACTGAAGCTTTCTTT
>TRBV7-6|.|.|TRBJ1-2
CASSSARGGYTF
TGTGCCAGCTCATCCGCCAGGGGTGGCTACACCTTC